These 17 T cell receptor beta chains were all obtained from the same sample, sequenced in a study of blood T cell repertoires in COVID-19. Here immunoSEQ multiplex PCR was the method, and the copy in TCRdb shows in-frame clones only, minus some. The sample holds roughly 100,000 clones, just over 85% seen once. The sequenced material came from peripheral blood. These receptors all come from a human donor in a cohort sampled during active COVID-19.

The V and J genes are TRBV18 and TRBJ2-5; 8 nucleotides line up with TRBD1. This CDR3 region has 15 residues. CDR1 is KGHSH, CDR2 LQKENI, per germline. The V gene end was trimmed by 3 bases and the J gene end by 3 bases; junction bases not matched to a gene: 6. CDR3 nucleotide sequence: TGTGCCAGCTCACCCCAGGGGGCTACGAAAGAGACCCAGTACTTC. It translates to CASSPQGATKETQYF. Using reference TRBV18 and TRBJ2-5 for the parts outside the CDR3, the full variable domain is NAGVMQNPRHLVRRRGQEARLRCSPMKGHSHVYWYRQLPEEGLKFMVYLQKENIIDESGMPKERFSAEFPKEGPSILRIQQVVRGDSAAYFCASSPQGATKETQYFGPGTRLLVL.

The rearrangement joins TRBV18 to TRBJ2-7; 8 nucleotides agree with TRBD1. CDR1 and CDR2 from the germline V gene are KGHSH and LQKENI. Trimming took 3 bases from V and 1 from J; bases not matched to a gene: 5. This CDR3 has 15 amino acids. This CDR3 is CASSPTGAKSYEQYF. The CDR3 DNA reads TGTGCCAGCTCACCGACAGGGGCTAAGTCCTACGAGCAGTACTTC. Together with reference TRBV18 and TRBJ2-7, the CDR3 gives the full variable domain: NAGVMQNPRHLVRRRGQEARLRCSPMKGHSHVYWYRQLPEEGLKFMVYLQKENIIDESGMPKERFSAEFPKEGPSILRIQQVVRGDSAAYFCASSPTGAKSYEQYFGPGTRLTVT.

CDR3 region: CASSLGTGRETQYF. DNA for the CDR3: TGTGCCAGCAGCTTAGGGACAGGGAGAGAGACCCAGTACTTC. The chain carries TRBV7-8 and TRBJ2-5; TRBD1 agrees at 8 bases. CDR3 length equals 14 residues. Trimming cost V 1 base and J 4 bases; bases outside gene matches: 2. From germline, CDR1 is SGHVS and CDR2 FQNEAQ.

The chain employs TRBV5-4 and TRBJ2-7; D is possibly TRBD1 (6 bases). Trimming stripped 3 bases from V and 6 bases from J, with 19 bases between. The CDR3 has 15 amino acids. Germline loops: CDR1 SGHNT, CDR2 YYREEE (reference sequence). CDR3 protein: CASSSATRPRGEQYF. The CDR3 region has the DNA TGTGCCAGCAGCTCCGCAACTAGACCCAGGGGCGAGCAGTACTTC.

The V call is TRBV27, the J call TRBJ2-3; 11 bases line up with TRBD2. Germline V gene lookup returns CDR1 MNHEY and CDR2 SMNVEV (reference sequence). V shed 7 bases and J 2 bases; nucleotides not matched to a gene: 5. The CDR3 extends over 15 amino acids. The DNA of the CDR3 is TGTGCCAGCACTAGCGGGGGGCCAGTCACAGATACGCAGTATTTT. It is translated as CASTSGGPVTDTQYF.

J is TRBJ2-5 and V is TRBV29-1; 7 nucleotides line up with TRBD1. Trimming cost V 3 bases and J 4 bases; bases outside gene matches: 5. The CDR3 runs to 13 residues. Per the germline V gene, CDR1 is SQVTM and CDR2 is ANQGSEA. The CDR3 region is CSVDRQGAETQYF. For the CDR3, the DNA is TGCAGCGTTGACCGACAGGGCGCAGAGACCCAGTACTTC.

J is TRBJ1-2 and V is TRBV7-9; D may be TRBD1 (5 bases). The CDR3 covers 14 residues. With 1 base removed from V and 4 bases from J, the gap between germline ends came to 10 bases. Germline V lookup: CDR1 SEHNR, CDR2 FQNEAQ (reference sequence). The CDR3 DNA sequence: TGTGCCAGCAGCTTAGTTGGGGCCCTCTATGGCTACACCTTC. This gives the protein CASSLVGALYGYTF.

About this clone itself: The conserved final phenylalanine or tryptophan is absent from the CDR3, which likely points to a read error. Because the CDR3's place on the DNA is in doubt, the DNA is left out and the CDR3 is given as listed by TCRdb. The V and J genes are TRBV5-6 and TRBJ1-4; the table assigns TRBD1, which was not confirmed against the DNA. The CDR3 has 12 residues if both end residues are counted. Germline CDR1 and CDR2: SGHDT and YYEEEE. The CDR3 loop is CASSFWGSVSGD.

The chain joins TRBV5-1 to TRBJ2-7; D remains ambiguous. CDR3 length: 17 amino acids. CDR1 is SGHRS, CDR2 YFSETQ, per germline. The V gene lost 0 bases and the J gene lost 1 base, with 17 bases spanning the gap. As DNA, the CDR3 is TGCGCCAGCAGCTTGGAACTCACCTCCCGTTCTTCCTACGAGCAGTACTTC. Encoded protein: CASSLELTSRSSYEQYF.

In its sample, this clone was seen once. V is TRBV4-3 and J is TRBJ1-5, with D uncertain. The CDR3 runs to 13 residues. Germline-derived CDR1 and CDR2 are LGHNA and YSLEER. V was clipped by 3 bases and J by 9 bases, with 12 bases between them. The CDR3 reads CASSQQVFRPQHF. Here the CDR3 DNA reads TGCGCCAGCAGCCAGCAGGTTTTTCGGCCCCAGCATTTT.

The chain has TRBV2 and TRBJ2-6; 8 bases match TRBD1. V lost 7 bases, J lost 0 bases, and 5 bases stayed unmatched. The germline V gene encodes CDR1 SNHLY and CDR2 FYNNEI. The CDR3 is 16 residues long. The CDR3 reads CASTGQGFSGANVLTF. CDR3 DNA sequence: TGTGCCAGCACTGGACAGGGTTTCTCTGGGGCCAACGTCCTGACTTTC. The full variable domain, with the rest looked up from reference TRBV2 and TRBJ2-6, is EPEVTQTPSHQVTQMGQEVILRCVPISNHLYFYWYRQILGQKVEFLVSFYNNEISEKSEIFDDQFSVERPDGSNFTLKIRSTKLEDSAMYFCASTGQGFSGANVLTFGAGSRLTVL.

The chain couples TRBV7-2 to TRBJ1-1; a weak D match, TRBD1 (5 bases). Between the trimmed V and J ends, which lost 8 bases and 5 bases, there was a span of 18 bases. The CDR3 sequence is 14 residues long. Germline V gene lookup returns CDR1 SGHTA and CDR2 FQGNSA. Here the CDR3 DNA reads TGTGCCAGCCTATTAAAATCCAGGGAAACTGAAGCTTTCTTT. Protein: CASLLKSRETEAFF.

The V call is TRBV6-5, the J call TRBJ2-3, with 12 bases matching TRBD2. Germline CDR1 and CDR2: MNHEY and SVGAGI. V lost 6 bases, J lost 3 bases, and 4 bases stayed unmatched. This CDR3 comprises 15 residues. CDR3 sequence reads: CASSLAGGPTDTQYF. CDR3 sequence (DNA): TGTGCCAGCAGCCTAGCGGGAGGGCCTACAGATACGCAGTATTTT.

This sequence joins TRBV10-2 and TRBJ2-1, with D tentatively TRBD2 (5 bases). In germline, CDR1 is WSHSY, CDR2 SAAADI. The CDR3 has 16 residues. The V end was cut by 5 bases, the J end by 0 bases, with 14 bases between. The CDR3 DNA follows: TGCGCCAGCAGTCCCTTTCCGAGCGGCTCCTACAATGAGCAGTTCTTC. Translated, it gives CASSPFPSGSYNEQFF.

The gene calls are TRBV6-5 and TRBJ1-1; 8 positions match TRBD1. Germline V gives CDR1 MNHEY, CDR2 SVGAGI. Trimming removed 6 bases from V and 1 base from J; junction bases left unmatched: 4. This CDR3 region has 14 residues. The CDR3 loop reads CASRIGQGNTEAFF. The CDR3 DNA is TGTGCCAGCAGGATAGGACAGGGGAACACTGAAGCTTTCTTT.

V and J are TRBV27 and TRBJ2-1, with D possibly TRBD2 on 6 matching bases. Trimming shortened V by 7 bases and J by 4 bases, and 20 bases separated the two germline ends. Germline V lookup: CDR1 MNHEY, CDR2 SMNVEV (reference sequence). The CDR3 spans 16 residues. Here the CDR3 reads CASIFTLGRGYNEQFF. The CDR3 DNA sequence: TGTGCCAGCATTTTCACGCTGGGGCGGGGTTACAATGAGCAGTTCTTC.

CDR3 DNA sequence: TGTGCCAGCAGCCTACCGCTCGGGACAGGGGGCCGTAACACTGAAGCTTTCTTT. This encodes CASSLPLGTGGRNTEAFF. V gene TRBV4-2 combines with J gene TRBJ1-1; 12 nucleotides match TRBD1. With V trimmed by 4 bases and J by 2 bases, 11 bases remained unmatched. Germline V lookup: CDR1 LGHNA, CDR2 YNFKEQ. This CDR3 region has 18 residues.